A single sample is the source of the 11 T cell receptor beta chains below, sequenced in a study of T cells in Graves' hyperthyroidism and ophthalmopathy (dated by TCRdb to the late 2010s). The library was built by means of multiplex PCR. The reads were generated on an Illumina HiSeq 2000. The TCR beta CDR3 regions were amplified from RNA transcripts. A first-round RT-PCR of the TCR CDR3 used the HTBI primer set with the Qiagen OneStep RT-PCR kit. TCRdb reran the public reads through fastp at Q25 and MiXCR, keeping productive beta chains. Each record represents a unique CDR3 protein, reported with the most common genes and DNA among its rows. The sample table shows some 600,000 distinct CDR3 sequences, and approximately 15% are seen once. The leading ten clones occupy under 7% of the sample. The source material was blood. Source of these receptors: a woman aged 25 to 45 with Graves' hyperthyroidism that later progressed to Graves' ophthalmopathy.

In its sample, this clonotype was seen many times. The chain carries TRBV5-1 and TRBJ1-1; TRBD1 aligns across 10 bases. The junction had 8 bases not matched to a gene; V was cut back by 0 bases and J by 0 bases. CDR1 and CDR2 (germline): SGHRS, YFSETQ. This CDR3 has 18 amino acids. The CDR3 sequence: CASSLGDRGHPMNTEAFF. DNA for the CDR3: TGCGCCAGCAGCTTGGGAGACAGGGGGCATCCGATGAACACTGAAGCTTTCTTT.

This clonotype was counted only a few times. The V call is TRBV6-1, the J call TRBJ1-2; weak D call: TRBD1 (6 bases). Germline lookup yields CDR1 MNHNS and CDR2 SASEGT. The CDR3 contains 14 residues. The V and J ends lost 6 bases and 8 bases respectively, with 19 bases between them. CDR3 residues: CASSERVRDTGYTF. CDR3 nucleotides: TGTGCCAGCAGCGAACGTGTACGGGACACCGGCTACACCTTC.

This clonotype has at least ten counts. The J gene is TRBJ1-3, the V gene TRBV6-1; tentatively, D is TRBD1 (6 bases). Germline assignment: CDR1 MNHNS and CDR2 SASEGT. The CDR3 is 13 amino acids. The ends were cut back, 6 bases at V and 4 bases at J, with 10 bases in the middle. The CDR3 loop is CASRDGQGNTIYF. The CDR3 DNA sequence: TGTGCCAGCAGGGACGGACAGGGAAACACCATATATTTT.

V gene TRBV7-8 combines with J gene TRBJ2-7; 8 bases fit TRBD2. The V segment lost 3 bases and the J segment 2 bases; nucleotides outside the gene matches: 9. There are 16 residues in the CDR3. Per the germline V gene, CDR1 is SGHVS and CDR2 is FQNEAQ. The CDR3 protein is CASSLRREGPPYEQYF. CDR3 in DNA: TGTGCCAGCAGCTTGCGTCGGGAGGGCCCCCCCTACGAGCAGTACTTC.

This clonotype was seen more than once but under ten times. The chain employs TRBV5-1 and TRBJ2-1; the match to TRBD2 covers 11 bases. Germline V gives CDR1 SGHRS, CDR2 YFSETQ. The CDR3 covers 17 residues. After removal of 4 bases from V and 12 bases from J, the junction contained 18 bases not matched to a gene. Here the CDR3 DNA reads TGCGCCAGCAGCCTAGGGACTAGCGGCTCTGGGCTCCGTGGGCAGTTCTTC. Translation: CASSLGTSGSGLRGQFF.

There are many counts of this clonotype. The gene calls are TRBV24-1 and TRBJ2-3; D perhaps matches TRBD2 (5 bases). Trimming took 4 bases from V and 1 from J, leaving 11 bases between them. The CDR3 totals 15 residues. Germline CDR1 reads KGHDR; CDR2 reads SFDVKD. The CDR3 loop is CATSDRRARTDTQYF. CDR3 coding DNA: TGTGCCACCAGTGACAGGCGGGCTCGCACAGATACGCAGTATTTT.

This clonotype came up many times. The chain has TRBV24-1 and TRBJ2-7; the match to TRBD1 covers 10 bases. The CDR3 consists of 16 residues. The J segment lost 3 bases and the V segment lost 4 bases, leaving 8 bases of the junction unmatched. Germline loops: CDR1 KGHDR, CDR2 SFDVKD. CDR3 sequence: CATSDGTGAGRYEQYF. The CDR3 nucleotides read TGTGCCACCAGTGACGGGACAGGGGCCGGGCGCTACGAGCAGTACTTC.

Many counts were recorded for this clonotype. Written as DNA, the CDR3 is TGTGCCAGCAGTTTAGTCCCGGGGACGTCTGGCACCGGGGAGCTGTTTTTT. It translates to CASSLVPGTSGTGELFF. This sequence joins TRBV28 and TRBJ2-2, with D perhaps TRBD1 or TRBD2 (5 bases each). Trimming removed 2 bases from V and 4 bases from J, with 17 bases in between. Germline assignment: CDR1 MDHEN and CDR2 SYDVKM. This CDR3 comprises 17 residues.

This clonotype was recorded at least ten times. The chain couples TRBV5-4 to TRBJ2-7; TRBD1 might be the D (6 bases). Germline assignment: CDR1 SGHNT and CDR2 YYREEE (reference sequence). V shed 4 bases and J shed 3 bases, with 14 bases lying between them. The CDR3 consists of 14 residues. The CDR3 DNA reads TGTGCCAGCAGCATGGGACACCCCAACTACGAGCAGTACTTC. As protein: CASSMGHPNYEQYF.

Turning to this clonotype: A read error may account for a junction end that differs from germline. The rearrangement joins TRBV7-7 to TRBJ2-2; the match to TRBD1 covers 10 bases. The length of the CDR3 is 16 residues. In germline, CDR1 is SSHAT, CDR2 FNYEAQ (reference sequence). CDR3: CASSLVGTGVNGELFF. In DNA form, the CDR3 reads TGTGCTAGCAGCTTAGTGGGGACAGGGGTCAACGGGGAGCTGTTTTTT.

Only a few counts were recorded for this clonotype. The chain is built from TRBV6-1 and TRBJ2-7; TRBD1 aligns across 10 bases. This CDR3 contains 16 residues. The germline V gene encodes CDR1 MNHNS and CDR2 SASEGT. J lost 5 bases, V lost 7 bases, and 14 bases had no gene match. This CDR3 is CASTKPGTGVWDEQYF. The CDR3 coding sequence is TGTGCCAGCACCAAACCCGGGACAGGGGTCTGGGACGAGCAGTACTTC.